These 20 T cell receptor beta chains were all obtained from the same sample, sequenced in a study of T cell responses to AZD1222 COVID-19 vaccine (dated by TCRdb to about 2021). The time point label of this sample denotes: baseline before first vaccination. The method was the immunoSEQ multiplex PCR assay. The table comes from immuneACCESS by way of TCRdb, which keeps in-frame sequences with V and J called. Part of the clones is missing from these tables; in studies checked, under half for an unresolved V gene and the rest for unknown reasons. The table for this sample lists about 100,000 clones; 92% of them were counted only once. 1% to 1.5% of the sample is in the top ten clones. Sample: peripheral blood, taken on day 0 of AZD1222 vaccination. The receptor source for this set is an adult in good health.

The genes are TRBV5-8 and TRBJ1-1, with TRBD1 matching over 7 bases. Trimming at V came to 3 bases and at J to 1 base, leaving 12 bases not matched to a gene. The CDR3 runs 17 residues. Germline CDR1 SGHTS, CDR2 YDEGEE. CDR3 sequence (DNA): TGTGCCAGCAGCTCCGCCCAGACAGGGTTCTCGAACACTGAAGCTTTCTTT. This codes for CASSSAQTGFSNTEAFF.

The V call is TRBV2, the J call TRBJ1-1; D perhaps matches TRBD1 (6 bases). The germline V gene has CDR1 SNHLY and CDR2 FYNNEI. V lost 7 bases and J 2 bases, leaving 14 bases between the germline ends. This CDR3 comprises 14 residues. CDR3 nucleotide sequence: TGTGCCAGCAAGGCAGGGGCCGGAAACACTGAAGCTTTCTTT. Translation: CASKAGAGNTEAFF.

This clone was found once. The chain employs TRBV12-3 or TRBV12-4 and TRBJ1-5; D not certain. Trimming took off 5 bases at V and 7 bases at J, with 12 bases between the two ends. The CDR3 is made up of 13 amino acids. CDR3 coding DNA: TGTGCCAGCAGTACGTTAGCCGGGCAGCCCCAGCATTTT. Residues: CASSTLAGQPQHF.

The CDR3 sequence is CASSGGQGYEKLFF. CDR3 nucleotides: TGTGCCAGCAGCGGGGGACAGGGGTATGAAAAACTGTTTTTT. The chain links TRBV9 to TRBJ1-4; TRBD1 agrees at 10 bases. V lost 3 bases and J lost 6; bases outside the gene matches: 2. Germline V gene lookup returns CDR1 SGDLS and CDR2 YYNGEE. CDR3 length: 14 residues.

J is TRBJ2-5 and V is TRBV7-9; D is perhaps TRBD1 (6 bases). V was trimmed by 5 bases and J by 1 base, leaving 14 bases between them. Germline CDR1 and CDR2: SEHNR and FQNEAQ (reference sequence). The CDR3 is 15 amino acids. In nucleotides, the CDR3 is TGTGCCAGCAGCGTAGGATGGACAGTCCAAGAGACCCAGTACTTC. Encoded protein: CASSVGWTVQETQYF.

The V call is TRBV28, the J call TRBJ1-5; D may be TRBD1 (5 bases). CDR3 size: 15 residues. Germline V gives CDR1 MDHEN, CDR2 SYDVKM. V lost 6 bases and J 0 bases, leaving 12 bases between the germline ends. The DNA of the CDR3 is TGTGCCAGCAGGTTGGGGGGAGTTAGCAATCAGCCCCAGCATTTT. Its translation: CASRLGGVSNQPQHF.

CDR3 nucleotide sequence: TGCGCCAGCAGCTTGGGAGGCGGGACAGGGGGTCGGGAGACCCAGTACTTC. Translation: CASSLGGGTGGRETQYF. The chain links TRBV5-1 to TRBJ2-5, with 11 bases that match TRBD1. With 0 bases clipped from V and 5 bases from J, the junction kept 9 bases outside the gene matches. The CDR3 spans 17 residues. Germline-derived CDR1 and CDR2 are SGHRS and YFSETQ. Full variable domain (remainder filled in from reference TRBV5-1 and TRBJ2-5): KAGVTQTPRYLIKTRGQQVTLSCSPISGHRSVSWYQQTPGQGLQFLFEYFSETQRNKGNFPGRFSGRQFSNSRSEMNVSTLELGDSALYLCASSLGGGTGGRETQYFGPGTRLLVL.

The chain uses TRBV19 and TRBJ2-5, with TRBD1 identical over 8 bases. Trimming removed 5 bases from V and 2 bases from J; junction bases left unmatched: 10. There are 16 residues in the CDR3. The germline V gene has CDR1 LNHDA and CDR2 SQIVND (reference sequence). The CDR3 sequence is CASSPQNRGVQETQYF. CDR3 nucleotide sequence: TGTGCCAGTAGTCCCCAAAACAGGGGGGTTCAAGAGACCCAGTACTTC.

On this clone: One end of the junction varies from germline; a read error may be responsible. The chain links TRBV10-3 to TRBJ2-7, with D tentatively TRBD1 (8 bases). Germline CDR1 reads ENHRY; CDR2 reads SYGVKD. The length of the CDR3 is 12 residues. CDR3: CAISESGGTGNF. The CDR3 bases are TGTGCCATCAGTGAGTCGGGGGGGACAGGAAACTTC.

The chain joins TRBV5-6 to TRBJ2-3, with D possibly matching TRBD2 (6 bases). The CDR3 covers 13 residues. Germline CDR1 and CDR2: SGHDT and YYEEEE. Trimming took 6 bases from V and 4 from J, leaving 12 bases between them. CDR3 region: CASMVQRADTQYF. CDR3 DNA sequence: TGTGCCAGCATGGTCCAGCGGGCAGATACGCAGTATTTT. Combining the CDR3 with reference TRBV5-6 and TRBJ2-3 gives the whole variable domain DAGVTQSPTHLIKTRGQQVTLRCSPKSGHDTVSWYQQALGQGPQFIFQYYEEEERQRGNFPDRFSGHQFPNYSSELNVNALLLGDSALYLCASMVQRADTQYFGPGTRLTVL.

The rearrangement joins TRBV7-9 to TRBJ2-1; no clear D. The germline CDR1 and CDR2 sequences are SEHNR and FQNEAQ (reference sequence). The CDR3 is 15 amino acids. Deletions cut 2 bases from V and 0 bases from J, with 8 bases between. The CDR3 DNA reads TGTGCCAGCAGCTTACACAGCAGCTCCTACAATGAGCAGTTCTTC. Protein sequence: CASSLHSSSYNEQFF. The entire variable domain, with the rest obtained from reference TRBV7-9 and TRBJ2-1, is as follows: DTGVSQNPRHKITKRGQNVTFRCDPISEHNRLYWYRQTLGQGPEFLTYFQNEAQLEKSRLLSDRFSAERPKGSFSTLEIQRTEQGDSAMYLCASSLHSSSYNEQFFGPGTRLTVL.

This rearrangement joins TRBV19 to TRBJ2-6; 9 bases line up with TRBD1. Germline lookup yields CDR1 LNHDA and CDR2 SQIVND (reference sequence). V trimming: 6 bases; J trimming: 4 bases; junction bases outside the gene matches: 4. This CDR3 has 15 amino acids. CDR3 sequence (DNA): TGTGCCAGTAGCAACAGGGGGCGAGGGGCCAACGTCCTGACTTTC. It codes for CASSNRGRGANVLTF. Full variable domain (remainder filled in from reference TRBV19 and TRBJ2-6): DGGITQSPKYLFRKEGQNVTLSCEQNLNHDAMYWYRQDPGQGLRLIYYSQIVNDFQKGDIAEGYSVSREKKESFPLTVTSAQKNPTAFYLCASSNRGRGANVLTFGAGSRLTVL.

The gene calls are TRBV9 and TRBJ1-3; D unresolved. Germline V lookup: CDR1 SGDLS, CDR2 YYNGEE. V lost 0 bases and J lost 1, with 11 bases in between. The CDR3 totals 16 residues. CDR3 loop: CASSVARDVSGNTIYF. DNA for the CDR3: TGTGCCAGCAGCGTAGCTAGGGATGTATCTGGAAACACCATATATTTT.

The chain combines TRBV11-3 with TRBJ2-7; 7 positions match TRBD1. V shed 5 bases and J 1 base; nucleotides not matched to a gene: 5. This CDR3 spans 14 amino acids. Germline V gene sequence: CDR1 SGHNT, CDR2 YENEEA. The CDR3 DNA is TGTGCCAGCAGCCCCGGGACAGTGTCCTACGAGCAGTACTTC. Translation gives CASSPGTVSYEQYF. Filled out from reference TRBV11-3 and TRBJ2-7, the complete variable domain reads EAGVVQSPRYKIIEKKQPVAFWCNPISGHNTLYWYLQNLGQGPELLIRYENEEAVDDSQLPKDRFSAERLKGVDSTLKIQPAELGDSAVYLCASSPGTVSYEQYFGPGTRLTVT.

This clone was recorded only once. This chain connects TRBV27 to TRBJ2-1, with 10 nucleotides matching TRBD2. CDR1 is MNHEY, CDR2 SMNVEV, per germline (reference sequence). The V gene end was trimmed by 3 bases and the J gene end by 7 bases; junction bases not matched to a gene: 6. The CDR3 sequence is 15 residues long. CDR3 sequence reads: CASSLGLAGVNEQFF. The CDR3 coding sequence is TGTGCCAGCAGTTTGGGGCTAGCGGGAGTGAATGAGCAGTTCTTC.

This clone was counted once. This sequence joins TRBV7-6 and TRBJ2-7; 7 bases match TRBD1. Germline trimming cut 1 base from V and 2 bases from J; bases unmatched to any gene: 5. Germline V gene lookup returns CDR1 SGHVS and CDR2 FNYEAQ. The CDR3 runs to 15 residues. This chain's CDR3 is CASSLGTTGAYEQYF. CDR3 sequence (DNA): TGTGCCAGCAGCTTAGGCACTACAGGGGCCTACGAGCAGTACTTC.

The rearrangement links TRBV4-1 to TRBJ2-3; possibly TRBD2 for D (6 bases). The CDR3 is 16 residues long. V was cut by 4 bases and J by 4 bases, with 18 bases left in between. CDR1 MGHRA and CDR2 YSYEKL come from the germline V gene. The CDR3 nucleotides are TGCGCCAGCAGCCTAGCGGCGCTAGATGTCCCAGATACGCAGTATTTT. It specifies CASSLAALDVPDTQYF.

The chain is built from TRBV3-1 (or the pseudogene TRBV3-2) and TRBJ1-5; D unclear. Germline V gene data show CDR1 as LGHDT and CDR2 as YNNKEL (reference sequence). Trimming pared 4 bases from V and 4 bases from J, leaving 5 bases between. The CDR3 extends over 12 amino acids. The DNA for the CDR3 is TGTGCCAGCAGCCCTAGTAATCAGCCCCAGCATTTT. It encodes CASSPSNQPQHF.

In DNA, the CDR3 is TGTGCCAGCAGCTTAGGAGGCTCGACTAGCGGCCTCAATGAGCAGTTCTTC. Protein product: CASSLGGSTSGLNEQFF. J is TRBJ2-1 and V is TRBV11-2; 9 bases align to TRBD2. This CDR3 is 17 amino acids long. The V gene's germline CDR1 is SGHAT and CDR2 FQNNGV. The ends lost 1 base at V and 6 bases at J; junction bases unmatched: 10.

J is TRBJ1-6 and V is TRBV18, with D hard to call. The CDR3 is 15 amino acids. Germline loops: CDR1 KGHSH, CDR2 LQKENI. V was shortened by 3 bases and J by 6 bases, with 12 bases between the two germline ends. The CDR3 protein is CASSPDVTGNSPLHF. CDR3 coding DNA: TGTGCCAGCTCACCGGACGTGACGGGTAATTCACCCCTCCACTTT.